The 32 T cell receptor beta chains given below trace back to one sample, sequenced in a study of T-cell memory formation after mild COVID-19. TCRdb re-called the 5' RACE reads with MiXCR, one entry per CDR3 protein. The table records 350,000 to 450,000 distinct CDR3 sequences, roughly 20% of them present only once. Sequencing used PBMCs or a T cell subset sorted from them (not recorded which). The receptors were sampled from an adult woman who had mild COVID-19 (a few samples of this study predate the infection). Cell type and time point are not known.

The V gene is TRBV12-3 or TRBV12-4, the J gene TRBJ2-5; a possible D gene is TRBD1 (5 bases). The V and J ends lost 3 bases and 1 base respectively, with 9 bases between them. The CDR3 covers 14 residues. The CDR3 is CASSLSQGQETQYF. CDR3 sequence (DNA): TGTGCCAGCAGTTTGTCGCAGGGCCAAGAGACCCAGTACTTC.

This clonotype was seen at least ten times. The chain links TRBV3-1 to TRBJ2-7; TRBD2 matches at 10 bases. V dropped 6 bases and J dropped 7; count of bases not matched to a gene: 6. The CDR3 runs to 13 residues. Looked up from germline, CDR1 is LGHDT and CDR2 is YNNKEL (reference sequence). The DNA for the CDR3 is TGTGCCAGCAGACTAGCGGGAAAGGATGAGCAGTACTTC. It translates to CASRLAGKDEQYF.

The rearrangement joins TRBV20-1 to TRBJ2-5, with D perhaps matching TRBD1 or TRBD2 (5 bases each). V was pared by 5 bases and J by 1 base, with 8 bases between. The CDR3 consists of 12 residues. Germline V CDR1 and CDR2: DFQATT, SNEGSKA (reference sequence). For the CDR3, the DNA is TGCAGTGCTGGGACGTTCCAAGAGACCCAGTACTTC. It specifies CSAGTFQETQYF.

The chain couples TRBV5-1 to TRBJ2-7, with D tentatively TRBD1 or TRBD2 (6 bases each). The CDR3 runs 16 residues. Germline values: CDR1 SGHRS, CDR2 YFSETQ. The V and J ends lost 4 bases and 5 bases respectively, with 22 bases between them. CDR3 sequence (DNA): TGCGCCAGCAGCCTCTTCGGGGGCCCCGCCATGGACGAGCAGTACTTC. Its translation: CASSLFGGPAMDEQYF.

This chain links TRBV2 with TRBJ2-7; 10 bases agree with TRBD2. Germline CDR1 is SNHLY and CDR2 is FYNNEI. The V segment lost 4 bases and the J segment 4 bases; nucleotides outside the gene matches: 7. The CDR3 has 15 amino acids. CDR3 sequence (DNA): TGTGCCAGCAGTGGAGGACTAGCGGCCATGTACGAGCAGTACTTC. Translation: CASSGGLAAMYEQYF.

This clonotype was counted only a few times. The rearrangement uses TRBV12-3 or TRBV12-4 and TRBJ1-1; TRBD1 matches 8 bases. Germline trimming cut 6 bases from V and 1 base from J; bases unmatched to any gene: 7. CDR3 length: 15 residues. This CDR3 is CASSLYGTGNTEAFF. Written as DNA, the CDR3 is TGTGCCAGCAGCCTGTACGGGACAGGGAACACTGAAGCTTTCTTT.

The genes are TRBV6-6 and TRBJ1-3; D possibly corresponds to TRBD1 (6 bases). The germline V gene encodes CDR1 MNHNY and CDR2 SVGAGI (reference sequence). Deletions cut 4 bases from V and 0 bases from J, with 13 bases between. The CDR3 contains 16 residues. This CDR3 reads CASSLPTGYSGNTIYF. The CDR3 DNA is TGTGCCAGCAGTTTACCGACAGGATACTCTGGAAACACCATATATTTT.

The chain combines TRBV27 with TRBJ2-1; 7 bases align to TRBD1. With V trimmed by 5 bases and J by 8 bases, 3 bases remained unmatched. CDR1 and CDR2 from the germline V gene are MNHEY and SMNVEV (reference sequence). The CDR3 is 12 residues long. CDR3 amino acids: CASSNRGHEQFF. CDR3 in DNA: TGTGCCAGCAGTAACAGGGGTCATGAGCAGTTCTTC.

Written as DNA, the CDR3 is TGTGCCAGCAGTCCAGGGACACCGAATTCACCCCTCCACTTT. Translation: CASSPGTPNSPLHF. V is TRBV6-4 and J is TRBJ1-6; D may be TRBD1 (6 bases). This CDR3 has 14 residues. The V end lost 5 bases, the J end lost 7 bases, and 12 bases lay between the germline ends. Germline V gene sequence: CDR1 MRHNA, CDR2 SNTAGT.

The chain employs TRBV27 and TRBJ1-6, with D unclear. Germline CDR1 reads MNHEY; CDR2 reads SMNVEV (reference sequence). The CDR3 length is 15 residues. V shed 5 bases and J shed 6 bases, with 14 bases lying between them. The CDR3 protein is CASSARVNGNSPLHF. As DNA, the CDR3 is TGTGCCAGCAGTGCCCGTGTGAACGGTAATTCACCCCTCCACTTT.

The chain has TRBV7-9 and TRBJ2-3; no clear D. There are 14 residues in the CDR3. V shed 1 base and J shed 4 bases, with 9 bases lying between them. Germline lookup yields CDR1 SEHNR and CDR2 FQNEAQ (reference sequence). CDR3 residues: CASSLVVSSDTQYF. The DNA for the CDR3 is TGTGCCAGCAGCTTAGTGGTTTCGTCAGATACGCAGTATTTT.

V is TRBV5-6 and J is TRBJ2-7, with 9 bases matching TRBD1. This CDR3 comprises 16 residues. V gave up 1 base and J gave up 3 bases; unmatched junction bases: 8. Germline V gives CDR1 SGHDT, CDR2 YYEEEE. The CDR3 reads CASSLPYRDRDYEQYF. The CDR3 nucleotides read TGTGCCAGCAGCTTGCCCTACAGGGACAGGGACTACGAGCAGTACTTC.

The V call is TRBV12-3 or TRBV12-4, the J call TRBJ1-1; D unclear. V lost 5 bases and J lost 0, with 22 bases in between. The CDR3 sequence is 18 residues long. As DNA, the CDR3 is TGTGCCAGCAGTCCCCATATAGCCGACTCTCCTATGAACACTGAAGCTTTCTTT. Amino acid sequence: CASSPHIADSPMNTEAFF.

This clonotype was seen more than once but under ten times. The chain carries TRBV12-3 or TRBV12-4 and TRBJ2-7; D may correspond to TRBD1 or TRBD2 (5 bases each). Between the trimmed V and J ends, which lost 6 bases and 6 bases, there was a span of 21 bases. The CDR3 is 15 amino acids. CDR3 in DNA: TGTGCCAGCAGATCCTCGGGGCATGAGGGCGGCGAGCAGTACTTC. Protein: CASRSSGHEGGEQYF.

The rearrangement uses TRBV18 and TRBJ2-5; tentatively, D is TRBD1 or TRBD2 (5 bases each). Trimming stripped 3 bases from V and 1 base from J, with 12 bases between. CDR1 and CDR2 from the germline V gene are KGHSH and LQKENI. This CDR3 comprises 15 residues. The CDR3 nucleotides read TGTGCCAGCTCACCCGGGACGGTGTTCCAAGAGACCCAGTACTTC. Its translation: CASSPGTVFQETQYF.

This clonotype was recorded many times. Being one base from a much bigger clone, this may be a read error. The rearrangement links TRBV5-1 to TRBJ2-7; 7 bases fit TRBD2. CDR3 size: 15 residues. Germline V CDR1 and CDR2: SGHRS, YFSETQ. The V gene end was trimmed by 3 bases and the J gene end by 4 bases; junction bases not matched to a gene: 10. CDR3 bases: TGCGCCAGCAGCTCCGGACGAGCGGGAATGTACGAGCAGTACTTC. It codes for CASSSGRAGMYEQYF.

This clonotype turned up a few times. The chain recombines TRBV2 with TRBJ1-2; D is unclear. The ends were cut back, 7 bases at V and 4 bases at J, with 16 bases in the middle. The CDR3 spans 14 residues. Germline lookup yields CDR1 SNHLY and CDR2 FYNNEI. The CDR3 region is CASNIMSVGYGYTF. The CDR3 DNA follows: TGTGCCAGCAATATCATGTCGGTTGGCTATGGCTACACCTTC.

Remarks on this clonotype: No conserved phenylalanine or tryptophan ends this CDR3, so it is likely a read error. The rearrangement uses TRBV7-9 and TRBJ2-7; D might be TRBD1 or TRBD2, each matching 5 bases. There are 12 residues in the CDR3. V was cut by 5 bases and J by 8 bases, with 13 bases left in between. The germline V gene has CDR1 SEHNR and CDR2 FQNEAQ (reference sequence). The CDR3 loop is CASSPGALKQYI. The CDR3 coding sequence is TGTGCCAGCAGCCCCGGGGCCCTCAAGCAGTACATC.

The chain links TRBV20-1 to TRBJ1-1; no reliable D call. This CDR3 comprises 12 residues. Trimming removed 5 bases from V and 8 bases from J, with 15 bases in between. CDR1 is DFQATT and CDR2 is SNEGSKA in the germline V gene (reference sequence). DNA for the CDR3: TGCAGTGCTTCCCCGGGAGCCATCGAAGCTTTCTTT. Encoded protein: CSASPGAIEAFF.

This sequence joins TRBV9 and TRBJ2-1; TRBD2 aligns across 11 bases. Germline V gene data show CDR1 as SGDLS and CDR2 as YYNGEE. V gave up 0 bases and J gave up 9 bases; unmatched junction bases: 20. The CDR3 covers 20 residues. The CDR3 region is CASSVGPGGSGGAISTEQFF. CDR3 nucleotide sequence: TGTGCCAGCAGCGTAGGCCCCGGGGGTAGCGGGGGGGCCATCTCTACTGAGCAGTTCTTC.

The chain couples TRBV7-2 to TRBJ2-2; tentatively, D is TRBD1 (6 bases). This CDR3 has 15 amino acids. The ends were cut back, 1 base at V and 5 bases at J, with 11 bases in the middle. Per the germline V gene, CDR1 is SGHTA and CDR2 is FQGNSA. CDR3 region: CASSLGDTLTGELFF. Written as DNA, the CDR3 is TGTGCCAGCAGCTTAGGGGACACCTTGACCGGGGAGCTGTTTTTT.

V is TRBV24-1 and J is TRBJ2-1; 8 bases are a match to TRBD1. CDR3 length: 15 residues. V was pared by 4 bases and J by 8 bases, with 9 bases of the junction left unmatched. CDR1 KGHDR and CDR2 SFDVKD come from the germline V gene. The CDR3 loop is CATSERWTGMDEQFF. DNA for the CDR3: TGTGCCACCAGTGAGCGGTGGACAGGGATGGATGAGCAGTTCTTC.

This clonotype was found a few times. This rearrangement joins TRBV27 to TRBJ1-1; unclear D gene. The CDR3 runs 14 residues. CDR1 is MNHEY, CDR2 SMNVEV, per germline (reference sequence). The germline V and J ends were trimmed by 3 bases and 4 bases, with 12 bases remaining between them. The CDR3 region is CASSLLRMGTEAFF. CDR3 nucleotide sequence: TGTGCCAGCAGTTTGCTCCGGATGGGCACTGAAGCTTTCTTT.

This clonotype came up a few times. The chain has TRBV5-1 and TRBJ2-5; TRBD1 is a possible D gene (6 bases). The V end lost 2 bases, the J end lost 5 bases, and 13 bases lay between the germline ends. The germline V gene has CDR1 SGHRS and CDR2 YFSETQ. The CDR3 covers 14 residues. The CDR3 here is CASSFGTGTETQYF. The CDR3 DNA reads TGCGCCAGCAGCTTCGGAACAGGGACCGAGACCCAGTACTTC.

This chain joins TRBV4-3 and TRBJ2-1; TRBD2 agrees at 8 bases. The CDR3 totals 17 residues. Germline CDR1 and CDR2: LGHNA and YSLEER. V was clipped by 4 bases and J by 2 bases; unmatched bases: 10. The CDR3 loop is CASSRVSSGPPYNEQFF. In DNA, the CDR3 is TGCGCCAGCAGCCGAGTGTCTAGCGGGCCTCCCTACAATGAGCAGTTCTTC.

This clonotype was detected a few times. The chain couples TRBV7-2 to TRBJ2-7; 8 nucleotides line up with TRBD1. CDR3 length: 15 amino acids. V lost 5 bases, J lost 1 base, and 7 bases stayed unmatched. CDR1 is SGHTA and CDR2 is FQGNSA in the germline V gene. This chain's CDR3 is CASSPGTGYSYEQYF. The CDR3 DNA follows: TGTGCCAGCAGCCCCGGGACAGGATATTCCTACGAGCAGTACTTC.

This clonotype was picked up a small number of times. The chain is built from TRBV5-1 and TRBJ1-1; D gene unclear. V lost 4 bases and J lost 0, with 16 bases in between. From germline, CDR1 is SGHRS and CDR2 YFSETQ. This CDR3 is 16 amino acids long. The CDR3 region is CASSPKGGRLNTEAFF. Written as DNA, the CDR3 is TGCGCCAGCAGCCCAAAAGGAGGGAGGCTGAACACTGAAGCTTTCTTT. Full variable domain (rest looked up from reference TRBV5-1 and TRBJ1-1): KAGVTQTPRYLIKTRGQQVTLSCSPISGHRSVSWYQQTPGQGLQFLFEYFSETQRNKGNFPGRFSGRQFSNSRSEMNVSTLELGDSALYLCASSPKGGRLNTEAFFGQGTRLTVV.

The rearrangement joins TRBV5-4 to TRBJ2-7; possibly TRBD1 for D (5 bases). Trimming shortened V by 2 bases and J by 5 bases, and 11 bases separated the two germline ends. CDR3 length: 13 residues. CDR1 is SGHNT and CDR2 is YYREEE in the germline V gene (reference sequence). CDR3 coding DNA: TGTGCCAGCAGCTTCCCCCCAGGGAACGAGCAGTACTTC. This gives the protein CASSFPPGNEQYF.

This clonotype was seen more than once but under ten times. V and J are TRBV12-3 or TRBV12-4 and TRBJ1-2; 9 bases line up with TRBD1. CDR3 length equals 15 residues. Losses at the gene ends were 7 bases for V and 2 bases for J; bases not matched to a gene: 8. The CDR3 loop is CASTRGQGGNYGYTF. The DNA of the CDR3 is TGTGCCAGCACCCGGGGACAGGGAGGGAACTATGGCTACACCTTC.

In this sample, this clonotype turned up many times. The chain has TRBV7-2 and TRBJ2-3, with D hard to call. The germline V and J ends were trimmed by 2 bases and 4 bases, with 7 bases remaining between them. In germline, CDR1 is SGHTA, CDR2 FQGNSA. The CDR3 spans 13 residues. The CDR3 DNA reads TGTGCCAGCAGCTTATCATTGGCAGATACGCAGTATTTT. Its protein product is CASSLSLADTQYF. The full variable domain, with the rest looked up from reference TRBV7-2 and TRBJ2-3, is GAGVSQSPSNKVTEKGKDVELRCDPISGHTALYWYRQSLGQGLEFLIYFQGNSAPDKSGLPSDRFSAERTGGSVSTLTIQRTQQEDSAVYLCASSLSLADTQYFGPGTRLTVL.

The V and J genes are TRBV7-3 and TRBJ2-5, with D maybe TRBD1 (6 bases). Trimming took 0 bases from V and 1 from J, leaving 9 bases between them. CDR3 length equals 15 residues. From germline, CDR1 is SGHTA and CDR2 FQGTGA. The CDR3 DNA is TGTGCCAGCAGCTTAACCAGGGGTGGCCAAGAGACCCAGTACTTC. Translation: CASSLTRGGQETQYF.

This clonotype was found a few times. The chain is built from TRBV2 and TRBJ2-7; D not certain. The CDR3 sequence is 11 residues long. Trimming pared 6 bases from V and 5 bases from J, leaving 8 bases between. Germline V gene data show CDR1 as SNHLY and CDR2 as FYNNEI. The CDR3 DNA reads TGTGCCAGCAGGCCCCTCCACGAGCAGTACTTC. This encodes CASRPLHEQYF. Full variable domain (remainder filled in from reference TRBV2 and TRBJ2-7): EPEVTQTPSHQVTQMGQEVILRCVPISNHLYFYWYRQILGQKVEFLVSFYNNEISEKSEIFDDQFSVERPDGSNFTLKIRSTKLEDSAMYFCASRPLHEQYFGPGTRLTVT.